This TCR beta chain was documented in a study of T cells in localized non-small cell lung cancer. Study findings and constraints: Within adjacent lung there appeared a median approximately 58 of the top 100 tumor clones. Heterogeneity within the tumor remains possible, as just one region underwent sequencing. Uninvolved adjacent lung had the highest recorded T cell clonality, with tumor below it. A raised T cell density in blood coincided with lengthier overall survival.

TCRdb keeps only in-frame clones here, not all; method: immunoSEQ multiplex PCR. The sample holds just under 35,000 clones; 75% to 95% are singletons and the top ten take about 12%. This clone appeared once. Its antigen is undetermined. CDR1 and CDR2 (germline): SNHLY, FYNNEI. V trimming: 3 bases; J trimming: 4 bases; junction bases outside the gene matches: 2. The CDR3 is 13 amino acids. The sample consisted of peripheral blood mononuclear cells, taken before any cancer treatment. This chain joins TRBV2 and TRBJ1-1, with 7 bases matching TRBD1. The TCR was taken from a female donor over 55 with stage II lung adenocarcinoma. The CDR3 is CASSEEGATEAFF. As DNA, the CDR3 is TGTGCCAGCAGTGAGGAGGGGGCCACTGAAGCTTTCTTT.